This record looks at one T cell receptor (beta chain) sequence and its context. The antigen remains unidentified. These data belong to a study of T cell responses to AZD1222 COVID-19 vaccine. Study-wide background: Timing groups of about 4 and about 12 weeks for second doses were pooled. The study's findings and limits: Donors were mostly white British, more females; clonal diversity possibly underestimated. With dominance at 160-218 and 743-854, vaccine-associated CD4 TCRs spanned spike. Just a handful of AZD1222 recipients were seropositive at baseline.

This table comes from immunoSEQ multiplex PCR, and its TCRdb copy is limited to in-frame clones, with some not included. The sample lists some 100,000 clones; roughly nine tenths were seen once. The TCR comes from an adult in good health. The source was peripheral blood, collected on day 0 of AZD1222 vaccination.

This CDR3 is CSVEPMDRYTDNEQFF. CDR3 nucleotides: TGCAGCGTTGAACCAATGGACAGATATACCGACAATGAGCAGTTCTTC. J is TRBJ2-1 and V is TRBV29-1; the D gene is possibly TRBD1 (6 bases). V was shortened by 2 bases and J by 5 bases, with 19 bases between the two germline ends. The CDR3 runs 16 residues. The germline CDR1 and CDR2 sequences are SQVTM and ANQGSEA.